The clone carrying this T cell receptor (beta chain) was picked up many times. MiXCR, applied by TCRdb to the 5' RACE reads, yields one record per CDR3 protein. Among approximately 69,000 distinct CDR3 sequences listed, about 10% were seen once. Trimming took 7 bases from V and 3 from J; bases not matched to a gene: 12. CDR3 length: 17 residues. The V gene's germline CDR1 is SNHLY and CDR2 FYNNEI. This specimen comes from a study of early T cells in non-severe SARS-CoV-2 infection. This TCR came from an adult who was a healthcare worker with PCR-confirmed SARS-CoV-2 infection or an uninfected control (not recorded which). The chain links TRBV2 to TRBJ2-2, with 9 bases fitting TRBD2. Sequenced material: whole blood. CDR3 amino acids: CASTITRAGGHTGELFF. For the CDR3, the DNA is TGTGCCAGCACCATCACCCGAGCGGGGGGACACACCGGGGAGCTGTTTTTT.